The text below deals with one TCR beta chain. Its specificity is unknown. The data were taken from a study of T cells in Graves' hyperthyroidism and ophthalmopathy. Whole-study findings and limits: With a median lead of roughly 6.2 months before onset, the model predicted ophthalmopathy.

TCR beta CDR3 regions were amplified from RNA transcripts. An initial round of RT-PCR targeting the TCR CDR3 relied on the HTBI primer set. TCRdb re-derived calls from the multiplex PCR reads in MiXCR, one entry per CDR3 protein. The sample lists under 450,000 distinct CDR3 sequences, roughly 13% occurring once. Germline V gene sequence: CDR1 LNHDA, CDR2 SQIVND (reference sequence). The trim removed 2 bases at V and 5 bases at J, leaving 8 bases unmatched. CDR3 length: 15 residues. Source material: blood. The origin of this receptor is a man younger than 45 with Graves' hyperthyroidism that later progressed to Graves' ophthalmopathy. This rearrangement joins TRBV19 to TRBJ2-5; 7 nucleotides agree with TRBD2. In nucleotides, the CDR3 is TGTGCCAGTAGTATAAGGGGACCAGCGGGGGAGACCCAGTACTTC. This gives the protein CASSIRGPAGETQYF.